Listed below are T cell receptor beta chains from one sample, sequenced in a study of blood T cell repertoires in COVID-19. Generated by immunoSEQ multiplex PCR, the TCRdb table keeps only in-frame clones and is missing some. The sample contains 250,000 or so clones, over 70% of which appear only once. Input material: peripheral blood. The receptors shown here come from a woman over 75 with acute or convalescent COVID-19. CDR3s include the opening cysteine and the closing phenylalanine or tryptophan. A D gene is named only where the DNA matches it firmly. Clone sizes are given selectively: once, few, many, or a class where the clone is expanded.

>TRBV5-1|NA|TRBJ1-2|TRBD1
CASKEMTGGIGYTF
TGCGCCAGCAAGGAAATGACAGGGGGGATTGGCTACACCTTC
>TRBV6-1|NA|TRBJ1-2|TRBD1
CASSDDRVYGYTF
TGTGCCAGCAGTGATGACAGGGTCTATGGCTACACCTTC
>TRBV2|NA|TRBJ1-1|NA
CASRIGRDTEAFF
TGTGCCAGCAGGATTGGGCGGGACACTGAAGCTTTCTTT
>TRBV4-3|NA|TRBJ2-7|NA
CASSQGREDSYEQYF
TGCGCCAGCAGCCAAGGGAGGGAGGATTCCTACGAGCAGTACTTC
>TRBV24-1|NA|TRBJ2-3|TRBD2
CATSDPDCKGGLAGSTDTQYF
TGTGCCACCAGTGACCCAGACTGTAAGGGGGGACTAGCGGGGAGCACAGATACGCAGTATTTT
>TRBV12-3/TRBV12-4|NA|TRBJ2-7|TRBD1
CASSYRGEQYF
TGTGCCAGCAGTTACAGGGGCGAGCAGTACTTC
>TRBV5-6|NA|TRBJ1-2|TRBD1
CASRTQGPRSGYTF
TGTGCCAGCAGGACACAGGGGCCCCGGAGTGGCTACACCTTC
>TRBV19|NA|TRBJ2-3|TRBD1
CASNPDRGTDTQYF
TGTGCCAGTAACCCCGACAGGGGAACAGATACGCAGTATTTT
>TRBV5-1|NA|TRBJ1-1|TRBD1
CASSSGQGYTEAFF
TGCGCCAGCAGCTCAGGACAGGGATACACTGAAGCTTTCTTT
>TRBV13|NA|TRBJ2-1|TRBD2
CASSRPLGTSRNEQFF
TGTGCCAGCAGCCGTCCGCTTGGGACTAGCAGGAATGAGCAGTTCTTC
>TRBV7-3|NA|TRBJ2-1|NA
CASSLYGGPYNEQFF
TGTGCCAGCAGCTTATATGGGGGCCCTTACAATGAGCAGTTCTTC
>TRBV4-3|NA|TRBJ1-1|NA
CASSHQENTEAFF
TGCGCCAGCAGCCATCAGGAGAACACTGAAGCTTTCTTT
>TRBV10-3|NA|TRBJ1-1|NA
CATSLPTGGGAEAFF
TGTGCCACCTCACTGCCGACGGGCGGGGGGGCTGAAGCTTTCTTT
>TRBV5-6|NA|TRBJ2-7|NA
CASSSPAGGYEQYF
TGTGCCAGCAGCTCCCCCGCCGGGGGCTACGAGCAGTACTTC
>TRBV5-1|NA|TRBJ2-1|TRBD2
CASSLRTSGSLNEQFF
TGCGCCAGCAGCTTGAGGACTAGCGGGAGTCTCAATGAGCAGTTCTTC
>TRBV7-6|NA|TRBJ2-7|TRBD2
CASSSTSGVAHEQYF
TGTGCCAGCAGCTCGACTAGCGGGGTGGCCCACGAGCAGTACTTC
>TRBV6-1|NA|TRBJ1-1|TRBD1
CASSEEPLGQGNTEAFF
TGTGCCAGCAGTGAAGAACCCCTGGGACAGGGGAACACTGAAGCTTTCTTT
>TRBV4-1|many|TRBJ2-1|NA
CASSEVDMGMSYNEQFF
TGCGCCAGCAGCGAGGTGGACATGGGGATGTCCTACAATGAGCAGTTCTTC
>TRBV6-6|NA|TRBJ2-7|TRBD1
CASSYGGQGAYEQYF
TGTGCCAGCAGTTACGGGGGACAGGGGGCCTACGAGCAGTACTTC
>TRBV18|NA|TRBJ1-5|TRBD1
CASSRGETGAFNQPQHF
TGTGCCAGCTCACGGGGCGAGACAGGGGCTTTCAATCAGCCCCAGCATTTT
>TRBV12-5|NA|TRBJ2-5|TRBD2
CASGFWRGAIQETQYF
TGTGCTAGTGGTTTTTGGCGGGGGGCCATCCAAGAGACCCAGTACTTC
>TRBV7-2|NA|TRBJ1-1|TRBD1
CATGAQGYTEAFF
TGTGCCACTGGAGCACAGGGGTACACTGAAGCTTTCTTT
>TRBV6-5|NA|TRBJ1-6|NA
CASSSPGSSYNSPLHF
TGTGCCAGCAGTTCCCCAGGCAGCTCCTATAATTCACCCCTCCACTTT
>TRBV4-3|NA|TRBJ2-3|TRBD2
CASSPGTSGAPTDTQYF
TGCGCCAGCAGCCCCGGGACTAGCGGGGCCCCCACAGATACGCAGTATTTT
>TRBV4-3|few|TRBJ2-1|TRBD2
CASSQGRGGGNEQFF
TGCGCCAGCAGCCAAGGGCGGGGGGGAGGAAATGAGCAGTTCTTC
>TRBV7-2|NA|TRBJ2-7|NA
CASSTSQGYEQYF
TGTGCCAGCAGCACTAGCCAGGGCTACGAGCAGTACTTC
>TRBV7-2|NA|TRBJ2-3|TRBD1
CASSFDRATDTQYF
TGTGCCAGCAGCTTTGACAGGGCGACAGATACGCAGTATTTT
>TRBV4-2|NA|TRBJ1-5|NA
CASSQEGGTVDQPQHF
TGTGCCAGCAGCCAAGAAGGGGGTACTGTGGATCAGCCCCAGCATTTT
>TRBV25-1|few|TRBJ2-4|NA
CASSVWEERDIQYF
TGTGCCAGCAGTGTTTGGGAGGAGAGAGACATTCAGTACTTC
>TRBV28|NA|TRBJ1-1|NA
CASRPDRIWVGAFF
TGTGCCAGCAGACCTGACAGAATTTGGGTAGGAGCTTTCTTT
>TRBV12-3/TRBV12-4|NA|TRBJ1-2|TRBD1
CASSYTGGRGYTF
TGTGCCAGCAGTTATACAGGGGGCCGGGGCTACACCTTC
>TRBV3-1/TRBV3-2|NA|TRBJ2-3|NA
CASSQRGRVAKRGTDTQYF
TGTGCCAGCAGCCAGCGCGGTCGCGTGGCGAAGAGGGGGACAGATACGCAGTATTTT
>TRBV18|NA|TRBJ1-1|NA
CASSYRGVERNTEAFF
TGTGCCAGCTCATATCGGGGGGTAGAACGGAACACTGAAGCTTTCTTT
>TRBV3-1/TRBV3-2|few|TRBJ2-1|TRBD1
CASSPAMTGSEQFF
TGTGCCAGCAGCCCCGCGATGACAGGGTCTGAGCAGTTCTTC
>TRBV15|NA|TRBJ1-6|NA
CATSSRAGTLSPLHF
TGTGCCACCAGCAGTCGGGCAGGGACTCTTTCACCCCTCCACTTT
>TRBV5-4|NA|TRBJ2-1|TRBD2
CASSGGTSVYNEQFF
TGTGCCAGCAGCGGCGGGACTAGCGTGTACAATGAGCAGTTCTTC
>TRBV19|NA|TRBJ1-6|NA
CASRLQGARDNSPLHF
TGTGCCAGTAGGCTACAGGGAGCCCGGGATAATTCACCCCTCCACTTT
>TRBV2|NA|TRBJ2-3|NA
CASSEAGTQYF
TGTGCCAGCAGTGAAGCCGGTACGCAGTATTTT
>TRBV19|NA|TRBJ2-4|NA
CASSGGTLAKNIQYF
TGTGCCAGTAGTGGAGGCACCTTAGCCAAAAACATTCAGTACTTC
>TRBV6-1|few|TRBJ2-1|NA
CASSEVFLRQAEQFF
TGTGCCAGCAGTGAAGTGTTCCTGAGACAGGCTGAGCAGTTCTTC
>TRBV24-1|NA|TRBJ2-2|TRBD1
CATSDPRTGGHGELFF
TGTGCCACCAGTGACCCTCGGACAGGGGGGCACGGGGAGCTGTTTTTT
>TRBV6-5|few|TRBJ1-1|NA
CASTREPNTEAFF
TGTGCCAGTACGAGAGAGCCCAACACTGAAGCTTTCTTT
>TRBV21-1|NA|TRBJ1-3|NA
CASSKRGRTQLRYHSGNTIYF
TGTGCCAGCAGCAAACGTGGCAGGACACAATTACGCTATCATTCTGGAAACACCATATATTTT
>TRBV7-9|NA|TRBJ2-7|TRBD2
CASSSMPGTSGSFVQYF
TGTGCCAGCAGCTCTATGCCCGGGACTAGCGGGAGTTTTGTGCAGTACTTC
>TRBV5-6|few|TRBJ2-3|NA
CASSLGGGATDTQYF
TGTGCCAGCAGCTTGGGAGGTGGGGCCACAGATACGCAGTATTTT
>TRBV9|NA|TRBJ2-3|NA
CASSVRAGVLTDTQYF
TGTGCCAGCAGCGTTAGGGCAGGGGTTCTCACAGATACGCAGTATTTT
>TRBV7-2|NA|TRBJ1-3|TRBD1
CASSLTQGAGNTIYF
TGTGCCAGCAGCTTAACACAGGGGGCTGGAAACACCATATATTTT
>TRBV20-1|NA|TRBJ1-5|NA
CSASGTQGGQPQHF
TGCAGTGCTAGTGGCACGCAGGGTGGCCAGCCCCAGCATTTT